This passage covers 8 T cell receptor beta chains from one sample sequenced in a study of blood T cell repertoires in COVID-19. Repertoires were generated with immunoSEQ multiplex PCR, while TCRdb's copy carries only in-frame clones and drops some. The sample consists of 450,000 to 600,000 clones, 75% to 90% of them appearing once. Sequenced: PBMCs or T cells enriched from blood (not recorded which). The receptors here all came from a young woman who had recovered from COVID-19.

The gene calls are TRBV12-5 and TRBJ1-6; no clear D gene. The CDR3 contains 14 residues. Trimming removed 5 bases at V and 6 bases at J, with 11 bases between. Germline assignment: CDR1 LGHNT and CDR2 FRNRAP. The CDR3 sequence: CASGRDRVNSPLHF. The CDR3 coding sequence is TGTGCTAGTGGTCGTGATCGGGTTAATTCACCCCTCCACTTT.

The chain couples TRBV29-1 to TRBJ1-1; 7 nucleotides align to TRBD1. The CDR3 has 13 residues. With 7 bases clipped from V and 8 bases from J, the junction kept 13 bases outside the gene matches. Germline CDR1 is SQVTM and CDR2 is ANQGSEA. The DNA of the CDR3 is TGCAGCGGGGGTATGACAGGGTTCTCAGAAGCTTTCTTT. It codes for CSGGMTGFSEAFF.

The rearrangement links TRBV12-2 to TRBJ2-7; the table names TRBD1, a call not compared with the DNA. TRBV12-2 is a pseudogene. The CDR3 loop spans 13 amino acids. This CDR3 reads CASRFPTGGVQYF. CDR3 in DNA: TGTGCAAGTCGCTTCCCGACAGGGGGGGTACAGTACTTC.

This clone was detected once. J is TRBJ1-1 and V is TRBV10-1; possible D gene TRBD1, 5 bases. Trimming left V 6 bases short and J 10 bases short, with 15 bases between. Per the germline V gene, CDR1 is WNHNN and CDR2 is SYGVQD (reference sequence). This CDR3 has 12 residues. DNA of the CDR3: TGCGCCAGCAGCTGGACACGAGAAGGAGCTTTCTTT. It specifies CASSWTREGAFF.

The rearrangement joins TRBV28 to TRBJ2-7, with TRBD1 matching over 7 bases. V was pared by 10 bases and J by 0 bases, with 18 bases of the junction left unmatched. The CDR3 length is 17 residues. Per the germline V gene, CDR1 is MDHEN and CDR2 is SYDVKM. This CDR3 is CATLRGGLRSSSYEQYF. The DNA of the CDR3 is TGTGCCACCCTGAGAGGGGGCCTACGATCTTCCTCCTACGAGCAGTACTTC.

The V gene is TRBV27, the J gene TRBJ1-2; 7 positions agree with TRBD1. The CDR3 contains 13 residues. Germline loops: CDR1 MNHEY, CDR2 SMNVEV (reference sequence). The V and J ends lost 2 bases and 6 bases, in that order; junction bases with no gene match: 3. Here the CDR3 DNA reads TGTGCCAGCAGTTTACAGGGGGTTCATGGCTACACCTTC. It encodes CASSLQGVHGYTF.

J is TRBJ1-5 and V is TRBV27; no firm D call. V was pared by 0 bases and J by 0 bases, with 6 bases between. Germline loops: CDR1 MNHEY, CDR2 SMNVEV (reference sequence). The CDR3 covers 15 residues. The CDR3 coding sequence is TGTGCCAGCAGTTTATCTTCTTTTAGCAATCAGCCCCAGCATTTT. It specifies CASSLSSFSNQPQHF.

This CDR3 reads CASSLGTSSPLHF. CDR3 DNA sequence: TGTGCCAGCAGTTTAGGGACATCTTCACCCCTCCACTTT. This chain connects TRBV12-3 or TRBV12-4 to TRBJ1-6, with D possibly being TRBD1 (5 bases). The CDR3 is 13 amino acids. Trimming pared 1 base from V and 9 bases from J, leaving 7 bases between.